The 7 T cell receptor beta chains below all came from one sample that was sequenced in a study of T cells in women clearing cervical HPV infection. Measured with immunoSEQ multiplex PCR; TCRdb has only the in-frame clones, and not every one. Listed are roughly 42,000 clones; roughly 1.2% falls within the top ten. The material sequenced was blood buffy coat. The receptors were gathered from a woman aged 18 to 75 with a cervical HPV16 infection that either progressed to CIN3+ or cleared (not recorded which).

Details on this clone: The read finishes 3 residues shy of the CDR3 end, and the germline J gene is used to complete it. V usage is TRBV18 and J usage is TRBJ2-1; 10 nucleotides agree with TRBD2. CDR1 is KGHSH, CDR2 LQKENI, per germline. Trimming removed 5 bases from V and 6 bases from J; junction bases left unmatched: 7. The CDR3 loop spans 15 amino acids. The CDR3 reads CASSELAGESNEQFF. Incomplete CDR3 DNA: TGTGCCAGCTCAGAGCTAGCGGGAGAATCCAATGAG.

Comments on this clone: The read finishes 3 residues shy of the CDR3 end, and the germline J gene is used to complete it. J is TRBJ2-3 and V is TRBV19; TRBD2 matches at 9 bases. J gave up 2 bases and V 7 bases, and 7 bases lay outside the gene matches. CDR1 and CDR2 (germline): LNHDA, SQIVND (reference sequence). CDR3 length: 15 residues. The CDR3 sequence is CASTLAGRITDTQYF. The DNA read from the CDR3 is TGTGCCAGTACCCTAGCGGGAAGAATCACAGATACG.

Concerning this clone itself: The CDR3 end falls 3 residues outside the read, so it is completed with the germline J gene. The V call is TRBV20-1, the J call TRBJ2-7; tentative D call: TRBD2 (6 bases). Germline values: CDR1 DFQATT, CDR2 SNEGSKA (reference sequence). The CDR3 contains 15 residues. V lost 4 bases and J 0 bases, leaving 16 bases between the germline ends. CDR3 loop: CSAKSTGLFSYEQYF. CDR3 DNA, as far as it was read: TGCAGTGCTAAAAGCACGGGACTCTTCTCCTACGAG.

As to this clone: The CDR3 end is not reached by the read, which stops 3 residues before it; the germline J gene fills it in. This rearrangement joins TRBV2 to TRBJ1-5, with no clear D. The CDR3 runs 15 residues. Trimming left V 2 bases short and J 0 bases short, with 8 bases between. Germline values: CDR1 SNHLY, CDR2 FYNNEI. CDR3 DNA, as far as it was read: TGTGCCAGCAGTGAACGAAGGTATAGCAATCAGCCC. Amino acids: CASSERRYSNQP. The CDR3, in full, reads CASSERRYSNQPQHF.

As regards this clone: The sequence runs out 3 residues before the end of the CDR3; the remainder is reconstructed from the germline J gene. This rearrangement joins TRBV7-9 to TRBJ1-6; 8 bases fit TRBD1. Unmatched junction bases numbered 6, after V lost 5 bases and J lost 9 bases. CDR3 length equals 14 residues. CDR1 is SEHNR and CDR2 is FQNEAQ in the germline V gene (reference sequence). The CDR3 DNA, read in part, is TGTGCCAGCAGCCTCACAGGGGGAGTTTCACCC. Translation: CASSLTGGVSP. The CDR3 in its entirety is CASSLTGGVSPLHF.

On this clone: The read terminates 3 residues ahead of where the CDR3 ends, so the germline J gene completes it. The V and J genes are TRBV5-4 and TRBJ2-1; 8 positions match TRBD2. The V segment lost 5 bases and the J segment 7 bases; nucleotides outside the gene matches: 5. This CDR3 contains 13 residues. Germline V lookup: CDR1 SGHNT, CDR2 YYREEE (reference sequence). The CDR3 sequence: CASRRLALNEQFF. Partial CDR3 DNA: TGTGCCAGCAGACGACTAGCGTTGAATGAG. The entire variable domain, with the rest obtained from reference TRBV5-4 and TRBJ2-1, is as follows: ETGVTQSPTHLIKTRGQQVTLRCSSQSGHNTVSWYQQALGQGPQFIFQYYREEENGRGNFPPRFSGLQFPNYSSELNVNALELDDSALYLCASRRLALNEQFFGPGTRLTVL.

The part of the CDR3 DNA that was read is TGTGCCAGCAGGCGGACAGGGACAGAGACC. This gives the protein CASRRTGTET. The CDR3 in full is CASRRTGTETQYF. This chain joins TRBV7-9 and TRBJ2-5; 8 nucleotides line up with TRBD1. With the read ending 3 residues before the CDR3 end, the germline J gene is used to fill in that end. Trimming took 6 bases from V and 4 from J; bases not matched to a gene: 4. CDR3 length: 13 amino acids. Per the germline V gene, CDR1 is SEHNR and CDR2 is FQNEAQ (reference sequence).